This T cell receptor beta chain is drawn from a study of blood T cell repertoires in COVID-19. Study details: Both acute and convalescent COVID-19 samples were obtained from the United States, Italy and Spain. Nucleic acid was either cDNA or gDNA, and it came from T cells, B-cell-depleted T cells, or PBMCs.

V trimming: 5 bases; J trimming: 3 bases; junction bases outside the gene matches: 25. Germline V lookup: CDR1 MNHEY, CDR2 SVGEGT. This CDR3 comprises 21 residues. Per the original data handling: Estimation of nucleated cell counts relied on the amplification of reference gene primers. This table comes from immunoSEQ multiplex PCR, and its TCRdb copy is limited to in-frame clones, with some not included. V and J calls plus clone size are reproduced from that table; the DNA served to infer D and trimming. There are 95,000 to 150,000 clones in the sample; around nine tenths occur only once, and approximately 1.2% lies in the top ten.

The rearrangement uses TRBV6-2 or TRBV6-3 and TRBJ2-3; 8 positions agree with TRBD2. This receptor was taken from an elderly woman with acute or convalescent COVID-19. Sequenced input: peripheral blood. The CDR3 sequence: CASSPPRGWREVRGETDTQYF. In nucleotides, the CDR3 is TGTGCCAGCAGTCCCCCCCGAGGCTGGCGGGAGGTTCGGGGTGAGACAGATACGCAGTATTTT.